This T cell receptor beta chain comes out of a study of cytomegalovirus exposure and HLA in healthy donors. The study, taken as a whole, reports: Most likely, a cluster of highly shared sequence variants arose as a sequencing artifact. Previously analyzed data showed that most TCR beta V segments were productive at a frequency of about 87% or about 30%. Per a later analysis, HLA-associated TCR beta chains showed more clonal expansion than other, equally common TCR beta chains.

Germline CDR1 reads MNHNS; CDR2 reads SASEGT. The CDR3 extends over 14 amino acids. V trimming: 2 bases; J trimming: 9 bases; junction bases outside the gene matches: 3. The PCR had 60 Vbeta and 13 Jbeta primers. Clones were sequenced by immunoSEQ multiplex PCR, and TCRdb holds only the in-frame ones, with some missing. The sample includes 150,000 or so clones, 80% seen only once; the top ten take approximately 10%. This clone was seen once. The antigen is not known. V gene TRBV6-1 combines with J gene TRBJ2-1, with TRBD2 matching over 11 bases. This clonotype was sampled from a man aged 18-30 years in good health and CMV-seropositive. Sequenced sample: PBMCs. The CDR3 reads CASSERTSGGEQFF. CDR3 coding DNA: TGTGCCAGCAGTGAAAGAACTAGCGGGGGTGAGCAGTTCTTC.